The entry below describes one T cell receptor (beta chain). Its cognate antigen is unknown. This sample was included in a study of cytomegalovirus exposure and HLA in healthy donors. Method: immunoSEQ multiplex PCR; TCRdb's copy keeps in-frame clones and lacks some. Of 200,000 or so clones in the sample, about 80% are singletons; the top ten hold about 7%. CDR1 is MNHEY and CDR2 is SMNVEV in the germline V gene (reference sequence). The CDR3 contains 15 residues. V lost 2 bases and J lost 6; bases outside the gene matches: 7. Study conclusions and caveats: It was 150 to 200 TCR beta chains that were listed as cytomegalovirus-associated. According to a subsequent analysis, TCR clusters identified in the first cohort showed a tendency to co-occur across the 120 or so validation repertoires.

The specimen sequenced was PBMCs. The chain couples TRBV27 to TRBJ1-2, with 9 bases aligning to TRBD1. This clonotype was obtained from a man younger than 35 in good health and CMV-seropositive. The DNA for the CDR3 is TGTGCCAGCAGTTTAACAGGGGGCGCGAGAGATGGCTACACCTTC. This gives the protein CASSLTGGARDGYTF.